The following is a TCR beta chain sequence with its context. The data originate from a study of blood T cell repertoires in COVID-19. Whole-study context: Collection of acute and convalescent COVID-19 samples took place in the United States, Italy and Spain.

Per the authors' pipeline: Reference gene primer amplification gave nucleated cell count estimates. Measured with immunoSEQ multiplex PCR; TCRdb has only the in-frame clones, and not every one. The V and J calls and clone size come from that table; D and trimming were worked out from the DNA. The sample yields more than 80,000 clones, around 80% seen once. Enrolment of Seattle patients took place during active infection, and they were followed longitudinally. V shed 6 bases, J shed 4 bases, and the junction held 6 bases outside the gene matches. The CDR3 runs to 14 residues. Germline V gives CDR1 SGHNT, CDR2 YENEEA.

The rearrangement uses TRBV11-3 and TRBJ2-5; TRBD1 matches 9 bases. The receptor's source is a man of 80 years or more with COVID-19, enrolled during active disease. Sequenced sample: peripheral blood. The CDR3 is CASRHSQGAETQYF. CDR3 DNA: TGTGCCAGCAGACACTCACAGGGGGCAGAGACCCAGTACTTC.